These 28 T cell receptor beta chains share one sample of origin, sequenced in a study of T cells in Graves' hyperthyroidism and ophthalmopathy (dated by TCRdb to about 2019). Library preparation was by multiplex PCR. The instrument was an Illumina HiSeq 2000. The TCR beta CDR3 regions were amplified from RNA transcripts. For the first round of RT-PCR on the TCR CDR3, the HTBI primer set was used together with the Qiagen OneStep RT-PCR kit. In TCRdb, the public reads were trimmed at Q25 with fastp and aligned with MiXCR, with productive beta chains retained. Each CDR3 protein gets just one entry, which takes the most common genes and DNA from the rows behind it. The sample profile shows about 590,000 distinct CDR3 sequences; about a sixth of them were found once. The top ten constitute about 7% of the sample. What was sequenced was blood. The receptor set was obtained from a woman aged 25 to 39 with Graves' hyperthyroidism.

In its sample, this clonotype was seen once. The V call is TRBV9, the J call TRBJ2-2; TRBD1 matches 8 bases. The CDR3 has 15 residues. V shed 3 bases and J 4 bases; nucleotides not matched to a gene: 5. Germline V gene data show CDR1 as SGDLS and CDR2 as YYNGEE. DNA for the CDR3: TGTGCCAGCAGCGGGACAGGGCTGGTCACCGGGGAGCTGTTTTTT. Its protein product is CASSGTGLVTGELFF.

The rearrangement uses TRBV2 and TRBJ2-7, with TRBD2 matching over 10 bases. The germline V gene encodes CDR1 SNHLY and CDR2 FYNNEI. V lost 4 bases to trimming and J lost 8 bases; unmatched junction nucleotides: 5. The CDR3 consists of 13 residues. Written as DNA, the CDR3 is TGTGCCAGCAGTGCTAGCGGGAGTTCGAAGCAGTACTTC. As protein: CASSASGSSKQYF.

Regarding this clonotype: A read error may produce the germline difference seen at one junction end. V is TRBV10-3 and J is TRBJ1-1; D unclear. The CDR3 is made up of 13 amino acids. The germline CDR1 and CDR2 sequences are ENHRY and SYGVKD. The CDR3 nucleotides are TGTGCCAGCAGTCCGGGAACGGGAACTGAAGCTTTCTTT. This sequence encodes CASSPGTGTEAFF.

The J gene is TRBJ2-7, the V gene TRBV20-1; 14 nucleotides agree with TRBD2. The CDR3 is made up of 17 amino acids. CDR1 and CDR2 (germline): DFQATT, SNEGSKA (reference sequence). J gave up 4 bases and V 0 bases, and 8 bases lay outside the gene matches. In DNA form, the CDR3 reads TGCAGTGCTAGAGAAGATCCCGGGACTAGCGGGAGTTACGAGCAGTACTTC. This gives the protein CSAREDPGTSGSYEQYF.

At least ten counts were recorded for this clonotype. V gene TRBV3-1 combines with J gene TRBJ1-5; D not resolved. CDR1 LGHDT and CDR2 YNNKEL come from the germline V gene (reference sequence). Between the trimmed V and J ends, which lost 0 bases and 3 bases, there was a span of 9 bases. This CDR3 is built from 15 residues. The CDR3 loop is CASSQDGQANQPQHF. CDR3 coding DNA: TGTGCCAGCAGCCAAGACGGCCAGGCCAATCAGCCCCAGCATTTT.

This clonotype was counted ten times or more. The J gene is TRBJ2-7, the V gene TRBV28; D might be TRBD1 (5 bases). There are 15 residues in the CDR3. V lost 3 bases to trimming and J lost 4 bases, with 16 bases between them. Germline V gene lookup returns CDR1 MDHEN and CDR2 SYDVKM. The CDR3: CASSFSRQIAYEQYF. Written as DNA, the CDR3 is TGTGCCAGCAGTTTTAGCCGACAGATCGCATACGAGCAGTACTTC.

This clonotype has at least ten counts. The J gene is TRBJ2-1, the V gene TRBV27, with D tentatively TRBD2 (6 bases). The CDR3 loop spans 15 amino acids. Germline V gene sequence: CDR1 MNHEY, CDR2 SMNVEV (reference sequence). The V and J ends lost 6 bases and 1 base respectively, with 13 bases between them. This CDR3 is CASSSAGVSYNEQFF. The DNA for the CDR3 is TGTGCCAGCAGCTCAGCGGGCGTTTCCTACAATGAGCAGTTCTTC.

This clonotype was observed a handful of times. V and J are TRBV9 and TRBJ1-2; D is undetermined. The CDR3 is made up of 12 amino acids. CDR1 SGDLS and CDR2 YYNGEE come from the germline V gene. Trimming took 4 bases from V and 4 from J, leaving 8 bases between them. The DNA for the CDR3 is TGTGCCAGCAGCCTTCGGAGCTATGGCTACACCTTC. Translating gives CASSLRSYGYTF.

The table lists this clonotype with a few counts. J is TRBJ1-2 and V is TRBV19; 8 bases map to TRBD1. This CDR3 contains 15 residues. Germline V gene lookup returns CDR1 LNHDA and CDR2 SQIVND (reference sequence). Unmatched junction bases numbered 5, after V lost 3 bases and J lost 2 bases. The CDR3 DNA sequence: TGTGCCAGTAGTATCCGGTGGGACAGGAACTATGGCTACACCTTC. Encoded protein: CASSIRWDRNYGYTF.

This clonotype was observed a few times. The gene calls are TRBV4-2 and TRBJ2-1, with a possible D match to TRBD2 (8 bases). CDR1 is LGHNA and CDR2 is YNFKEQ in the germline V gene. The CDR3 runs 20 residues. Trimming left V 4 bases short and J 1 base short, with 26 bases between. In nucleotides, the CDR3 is TGTGCCAGCAGCCCATTGGGGACAGCCGGTCCTAGCGGGTCCTACAATGAGCAGTTCTTC. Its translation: CASSPLGTAGPSGSYNEQFF.

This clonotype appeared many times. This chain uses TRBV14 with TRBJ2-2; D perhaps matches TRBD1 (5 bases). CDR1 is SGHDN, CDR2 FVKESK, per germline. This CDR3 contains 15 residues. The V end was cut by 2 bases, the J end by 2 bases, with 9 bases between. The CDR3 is CASSQRRANTGELFF. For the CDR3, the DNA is TGTGCCAGCAGCCAACGCAGGGCCAACACCGGGGAGCTGTTTTTT.

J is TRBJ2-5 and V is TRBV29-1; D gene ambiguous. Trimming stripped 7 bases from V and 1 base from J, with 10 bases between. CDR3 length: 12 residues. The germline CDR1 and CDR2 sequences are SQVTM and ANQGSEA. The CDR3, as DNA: TGCAGCGCCCCTGATGGCCAAGAGACCCAGTACTTC. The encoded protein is CSAPDGQETQYF.

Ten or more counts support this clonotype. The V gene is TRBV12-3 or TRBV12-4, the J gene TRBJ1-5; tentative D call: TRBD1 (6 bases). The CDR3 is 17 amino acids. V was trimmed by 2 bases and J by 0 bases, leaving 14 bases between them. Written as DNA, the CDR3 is TGTGCCAGCAGTTTAAGGACAGACACTTATAGCAATCAGCCCCAGCATTTT. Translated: CASSLRTDTYSNQPQHF.

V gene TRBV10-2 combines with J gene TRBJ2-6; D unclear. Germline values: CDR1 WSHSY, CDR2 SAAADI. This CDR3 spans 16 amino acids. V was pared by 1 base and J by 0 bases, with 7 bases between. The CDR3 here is CASSEWTPSGANVLTF. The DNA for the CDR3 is TGCGCCAGCAGTGAGTGGACCCCCTCTGGGGCCAACGTCCTGACTTTC.

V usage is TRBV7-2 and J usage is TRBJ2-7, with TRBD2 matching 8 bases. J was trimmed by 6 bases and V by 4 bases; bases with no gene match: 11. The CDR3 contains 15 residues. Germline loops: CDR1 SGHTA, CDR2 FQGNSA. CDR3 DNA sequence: TGTGCCAGCAGCTCAGCAGTTAGCGGGACCCTCGAGCAGTACTTC. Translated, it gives CASSSAVSGTLEQYF.

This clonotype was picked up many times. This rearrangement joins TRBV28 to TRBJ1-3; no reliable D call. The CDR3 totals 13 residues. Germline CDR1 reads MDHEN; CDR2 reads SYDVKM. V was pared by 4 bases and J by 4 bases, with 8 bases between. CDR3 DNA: TGTGCCAGCAGTTCCATTATCGGAAACACCATATATTTT. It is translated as CASSSIIGNTIYF. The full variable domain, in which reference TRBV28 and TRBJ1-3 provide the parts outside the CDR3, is DVKVTQSSRYLVKRTGEKVFLECVQDMDHENMFWYRQDPGLGLRLIYFSYDVKMKEKGDIPEGYSVSREKKERFSLILESASTNQTSMYLCASSSIIGNTIYFGEGSWLTVV.

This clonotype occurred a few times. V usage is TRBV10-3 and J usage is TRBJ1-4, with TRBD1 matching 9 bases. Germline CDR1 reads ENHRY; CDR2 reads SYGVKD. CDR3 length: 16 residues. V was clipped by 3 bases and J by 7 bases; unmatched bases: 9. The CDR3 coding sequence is TGTGCCATCAGTGATATACCCGGGACAGGGCCTGAAAAACTGTTTTTT. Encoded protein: CAISDIPGTGPEKLFF.

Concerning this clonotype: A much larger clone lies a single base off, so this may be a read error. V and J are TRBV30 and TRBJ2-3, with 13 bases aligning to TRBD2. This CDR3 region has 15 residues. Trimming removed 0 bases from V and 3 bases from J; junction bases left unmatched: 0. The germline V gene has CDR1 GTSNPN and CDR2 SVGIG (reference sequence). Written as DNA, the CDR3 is TGTGCCTGGAGTGTACTAGCGGGAGGGACAGATACGCAGTATTTT. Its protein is CAWSVLAGGTDTQYF. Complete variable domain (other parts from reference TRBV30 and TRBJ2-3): SQTIHQWPATLVQPVGSPLSLECTVEGTSNPNLYWYRQAAGRGLQLLFYSVGIGQISSEVPQNLSASRPQDRQFILSSKKLLLSDSGFYLCAWSVLAGGTDTQYFGPGTRLTVL.

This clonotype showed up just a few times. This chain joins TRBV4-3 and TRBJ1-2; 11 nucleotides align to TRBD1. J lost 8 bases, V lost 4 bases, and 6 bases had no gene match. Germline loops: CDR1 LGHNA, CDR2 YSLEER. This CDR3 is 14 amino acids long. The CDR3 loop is CASSPDRGQRGYTF. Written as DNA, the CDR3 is TGCGCCAGCAGCCCGGACAGGGGGCAACGAGGCTACACCTTC.

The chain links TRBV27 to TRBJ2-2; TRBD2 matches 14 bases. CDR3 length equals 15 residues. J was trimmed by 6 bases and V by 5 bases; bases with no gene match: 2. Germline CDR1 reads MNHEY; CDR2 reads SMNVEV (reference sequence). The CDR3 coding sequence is TGTGCCAGCAGTAAGGGACTAGCGGGAGCCGGGGAGCTGTTTTTT. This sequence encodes CASSKGLAGAGELFF.

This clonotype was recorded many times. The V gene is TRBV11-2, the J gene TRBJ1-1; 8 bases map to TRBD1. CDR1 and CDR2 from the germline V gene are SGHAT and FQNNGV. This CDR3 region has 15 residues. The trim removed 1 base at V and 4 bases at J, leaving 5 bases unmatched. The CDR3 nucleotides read TGTGCCAGCAGCTTAGCACCGACAGGGGCCACTGAAGCTTTCTTT. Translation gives CASSLAPTGATEAFF.

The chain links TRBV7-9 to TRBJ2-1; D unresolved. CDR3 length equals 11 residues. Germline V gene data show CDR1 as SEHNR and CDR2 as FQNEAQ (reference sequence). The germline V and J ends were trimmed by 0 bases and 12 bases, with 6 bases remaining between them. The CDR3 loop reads CASSLAEVQFF. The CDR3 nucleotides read TGTGCCAGCAGCTTAGCGGAAGTGCAGTTCTTC.

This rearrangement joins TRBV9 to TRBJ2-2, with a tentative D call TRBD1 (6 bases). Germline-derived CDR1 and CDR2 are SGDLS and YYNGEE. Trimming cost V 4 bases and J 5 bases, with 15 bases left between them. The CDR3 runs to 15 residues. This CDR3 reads CASSYRDTSTGELFF. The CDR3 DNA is TGTGCCAGCAGCTACCGGGACACCTCAACCGGGGAGCTGTTTTTT.

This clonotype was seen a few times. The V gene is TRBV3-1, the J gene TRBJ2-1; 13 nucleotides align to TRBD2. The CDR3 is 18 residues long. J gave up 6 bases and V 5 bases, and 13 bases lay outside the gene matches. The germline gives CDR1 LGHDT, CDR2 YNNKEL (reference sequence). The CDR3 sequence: CASSYTPGLAGRGNEQFF. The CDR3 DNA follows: TGTGCCAGCAGCTATACGCCGGGACTAGCGGGAAGGGGCAATGAGCAGTTCTTC.

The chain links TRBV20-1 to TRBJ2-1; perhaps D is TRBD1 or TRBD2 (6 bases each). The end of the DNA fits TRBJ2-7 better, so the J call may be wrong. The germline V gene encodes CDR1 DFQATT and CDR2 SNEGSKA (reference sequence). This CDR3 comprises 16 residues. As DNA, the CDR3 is TGCAGTGCTCCGGATAAGGCCACGGGGGCCTACAATGAGCAGTACTTC. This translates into CSAPDKATGAYNEQYF.

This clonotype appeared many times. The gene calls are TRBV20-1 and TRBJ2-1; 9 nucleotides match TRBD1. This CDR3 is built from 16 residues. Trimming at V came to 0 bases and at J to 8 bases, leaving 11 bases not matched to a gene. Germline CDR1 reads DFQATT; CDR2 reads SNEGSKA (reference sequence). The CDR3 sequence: CSARDGGTGWRDEQFF. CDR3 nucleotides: TGCAGTGCTAGAGATGGCGGGACAGGGTGGAGGGATGAGCAGTTCTTC.

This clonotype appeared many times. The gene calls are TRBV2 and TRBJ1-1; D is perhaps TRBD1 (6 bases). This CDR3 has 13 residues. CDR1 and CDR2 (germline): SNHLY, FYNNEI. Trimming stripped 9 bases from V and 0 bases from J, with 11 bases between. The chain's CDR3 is CARDRGMNTEAFF. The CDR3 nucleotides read TGTGCCAGAGATAGGGGGATGAACACTGAAGCTTTCTTT.

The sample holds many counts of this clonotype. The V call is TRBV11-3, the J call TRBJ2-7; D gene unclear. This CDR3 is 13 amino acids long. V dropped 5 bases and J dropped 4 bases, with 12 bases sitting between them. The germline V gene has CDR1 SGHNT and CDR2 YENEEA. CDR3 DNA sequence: TGTGCCAGCAGCCAGAAGTTTGGGTACGAGCAGTACTTC. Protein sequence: CASSQKFGYEQYF.